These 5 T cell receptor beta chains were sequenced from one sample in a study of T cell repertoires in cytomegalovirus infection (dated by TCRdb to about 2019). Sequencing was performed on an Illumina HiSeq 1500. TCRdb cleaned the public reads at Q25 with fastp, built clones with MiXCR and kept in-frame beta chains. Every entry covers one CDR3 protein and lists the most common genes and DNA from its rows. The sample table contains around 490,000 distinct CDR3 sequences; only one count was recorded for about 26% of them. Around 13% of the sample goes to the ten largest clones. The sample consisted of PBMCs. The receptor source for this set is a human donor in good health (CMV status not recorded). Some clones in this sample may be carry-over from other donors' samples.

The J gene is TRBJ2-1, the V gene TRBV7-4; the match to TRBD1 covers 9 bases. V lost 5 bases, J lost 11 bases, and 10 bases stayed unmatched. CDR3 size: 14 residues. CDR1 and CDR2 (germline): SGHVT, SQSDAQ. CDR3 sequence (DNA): TGTGCCAGCAGCGGCACCGGGACAGGGCGTCAGCAGTTCTTC. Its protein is CASSGTGTGRQQFF.

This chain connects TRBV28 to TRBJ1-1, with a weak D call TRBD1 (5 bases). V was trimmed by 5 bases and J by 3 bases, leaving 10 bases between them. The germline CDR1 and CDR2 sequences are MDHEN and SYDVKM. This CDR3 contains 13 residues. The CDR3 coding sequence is TGTGCCAGCAGTCTACAGGATTACACTGAAGCTTTCTTT. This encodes CASSLQDYTEAFF.

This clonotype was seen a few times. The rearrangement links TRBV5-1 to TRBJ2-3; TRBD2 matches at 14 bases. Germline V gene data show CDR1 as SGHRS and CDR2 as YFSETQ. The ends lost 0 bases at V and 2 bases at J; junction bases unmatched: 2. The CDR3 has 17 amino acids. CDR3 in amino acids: CASSLGTSGRTTDTQYF. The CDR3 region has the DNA TGCGCCAGCAGCTTGGGGACTAGCGGGAGGACCACAGATACGCAGTATTTT.

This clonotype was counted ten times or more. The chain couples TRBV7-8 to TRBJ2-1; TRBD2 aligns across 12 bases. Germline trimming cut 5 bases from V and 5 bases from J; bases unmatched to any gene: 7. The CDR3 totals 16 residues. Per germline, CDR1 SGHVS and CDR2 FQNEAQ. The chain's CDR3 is CASSVELAGGHNEQFF. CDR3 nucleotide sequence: TGTGCCAGCAGCGTCGAACTAGCGGGAGGCCACAATGAGCAGTTCTTC. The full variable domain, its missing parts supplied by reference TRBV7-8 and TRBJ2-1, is GAGVSQSPRYKVAKRGQDVALRCDPISGHVSLFWYQQALGQGPEFLTYFQNEAQLDKSGLPSDRFFAERPEGSVSTLKIQRTQQEDSAVYLCASSVELAGGHNEQFFGPGTRLTVL.

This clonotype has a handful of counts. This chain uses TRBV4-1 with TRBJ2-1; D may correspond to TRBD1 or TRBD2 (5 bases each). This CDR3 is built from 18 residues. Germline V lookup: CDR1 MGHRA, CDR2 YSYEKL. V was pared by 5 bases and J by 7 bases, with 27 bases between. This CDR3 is CASSSPGPEGPPMNEQFF. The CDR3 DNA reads TGCGCCAGCAGCTCGCCCGGGCCCGAGGGACCCCCTATGAATGAGCAGTTCTTC.